This T cell receptor (beta chain) originates from a study of blood T cell repertoires in COVID-19 (dated by TCRdb to between 2020 and 2021). Broadly, across the study: Samples covering the acute and convalescent phases of COVID-19 were provided by collaborators in the United States, Italy and Spain. The samples were drawn from the first 160 participants of the ongoing ImmuneRACE study and from over 950 subjects provided by 6 global collaborators. The sample metadata nearly always contained a de-identified subject ID, COVID-19 status, age in years and sex. Where available, HLA class I and class II types were obtained from metadata supplied by the sample provider rather than from assay-based typing. The repertoires were made available in a free public database intended to serve as a resource for research on the immune response to SARS-CoV-2. The dataset comprised deeply sampled blood TCRbeta repertoires from subjects exposed to, actively infected with, or recovered from COVID-19. The prospective study material was composed of cDNA or gDNA derived from T cells, B-cell-depleted T cells, or PBMCs.

Each collaborating institution followed its own protocols to collect whole blood in K2EDTA tubes. For TCRbeta analysis, collaborator samples were shipped as frozen whole blood, as isolated PBMCs, or as DNA extracted from either sample type. Broader findings and caveats from the paper: The amount of clinical and demographic metadata varied by source and participant and was provided uncurated.

The immunoSEQ Assay, a bias-controlled multiplex PCR, was used to amplify TCRbeta CDR3 regions from genomic DNA. On the study's bioinformatics: Nucleated cell counts per sample were estimated from amplification of reference gene primers within the assay. To quantify the absolute abundance of each unique TCRbeta CDR3 rearrangement, sequence reads were collapsed and filtered. For each sample, productive Simpson clonality was calculated as the square root of Simpson's diversity index across productive rearrangements. The table was pulled from immuneACCESS by TCRdb, which kept in-frame rearrangements only. Such tables lose some clones; where checked, under half of the loss comes from unresolved V genes, and the rest has no known cause. The V and J calls and clone size were taken over from that table, and D and trimming were inferred from the DNA. The sample table contains 30,000 to 45,000 clones; only one count was recorded for approximately 86% of them. The ten biggest clones cover roughly 7.1% of the sample.

With regard to this clone: Its specific antigen is unknown. One base away there is no much larger clone; base qualities are not given.

Spanning cysteine to phenylalanine, the CDR3 consists of 19 amino acids. Only the CDR3 portion is preserved as DNA: 57 bases, with reading frame beginning at the first base. V gives up 2 bases and J gives up 12 bases, and the segment between their germline ends measures 32 bases. CDR1 and CDR2 are drawn from the germline V gene: KGHSH, LQKENI. The source is a human donor in a cohort sampled during active COVID-19. Sequenced: peripheral blood. The chain couples TRBV18 to TRBJ2-1, and TRBD1 may be the D gene, going by 6 matching bases. The CDR3 region reads CASSPRIAGWDGQRIGQFF. The sequenced DNA: TGTGCCAGCTCACCAAGAATCGCGGGTTGGGACGGACAGCGTATAGGGCAGTTCTTC.